This paragraph reports one T cell receptor (beta chain). Its cognate antigen is unknown. This sample stems from a study of beta chain features in type 1 diabetes. V gave up 4 bases and J gave up 1 base, with 10 bases separating them. Germline lookup yields CDR1 GTSNPN and CDR2 SVGIG (reference sequence). This CDR3 contains 13 residues. Expressed TCRB transcripts were sequenced because the isolated RNA had all been reverse transcribed beforehand. Repertoires were generated with immunoSEQ multiplex PCR, while TCRdb's copy carries only in-frame clones and drops some. The sample includes 450,000 to 600,000 clones, 25% to 35% of them seen just once. A single heparinised blood sample, averaging around 0.11 L, was obtained per donor. It was via CD45RO/CCR7/CD25/CD127/CD95/CD27 that CD4+ naive, central memory, regulatory and stem cell-like memory cells were sorted. The purity of all sorted populations exceeded 95%.

Whole-study results and caveats: Overrepresentation of cells with high TCR expression could result from cDNA sequencing.

The chain couples TRBV30 to TRBJ1-1, with D unclear. The sample taken for sequencing was naive CD4+ T cells from blood. The sequence derives from a man in his late teens or twenties in good health. CDR3: CAWIFKGNTEAFF. CDR3 nucleotides: TGTGCCTGGATATTTAAGGGGAACACTGAAGCTTTCTTT. The full variable domain, its missing parts supplied by reference TRBV30 and TRBJ1-1, is SQTIHQWPATLVQPVGSPLSLECTVEGTSNPNLYWYRQAAGRGLQLLFYSVGIGQISSEVPQNLSASRPQDRQFILSSKKLLLSDSGFYLCAWIFKGNTEAFFGQGTRLTVV.